Below are 20 T cell receptor beta chains sequenced from a single sample in a study of blood T cell repertoires in COVID-19. Produced via immunoSEQ multiplex PCR; TCRdb's table is partial and in-frame only. The sample consists of about 170,000 clones, approximately 84% of them appearing once. Sequenced sample: peripheral blood. All receptors come from a man aged 35 to 55 who had recovered from COVID-19.

This chain links TRBV5-4 with TRBJ1-1; no clear D gene. Germline loops: CDR1 SGHNT, CDR2 YYREEE (reference sequence). V was cut by 4 bases and J by 6 bases, with 16 bases left in between. The CDR3 totals 14 residues. The CDR3: CASSPDIGRPEAFF. The CDR3 DNA sequence: TGTGCCAGCAGCCCTGACATAGGGAGGCCTGAAGCTTTCTTT.

The V gene is TRBV4-2, the J gene TRBJ2-7; D might be TRBD1 (5 bases). From germline, CDR1 is LGHNA and CDR2 YNFKEQ. The V end was cut by 1 base, the J end by 4 bases, with 14 bases between. This CDR3 is built from 15 residues. Here the CDR3 DNA reads TGTGCCAGCAGCCAAGTCCTGCAGGGTGATTACGAGCAGTACTTC. Its translation is CASSQVLQGDYEQYF.

V is TRBV29-1 and J is TRBJ2-7, with 7 bases that match TRBD1. Per germline, CDR1 SQVTM and CDR2 ANQGSEA. This CDR3 contains 10 residues. With V trimmed by 7 bases and J by 3 bases, 0 bases remained unmatched. The CDR3 here is CSGQGYEQYF. CDR3 bases: TGCAGCGGACAGGGCTACGAGCAGTACTTC.

This clone showed up just once. The chain is built from TRBV19 and TRBJ1-5, with TRBD1 identical over 9 bases. This CDR3 spans 13 amino acids. The germline CDR1 and CDR2 sequences are LNHDA and SQIVND (reference sequence). J gave up 9 bases and V 7 bases, and 7 bases lay outside the gene matches. CDR3 sequence reads: CASTMDRGRPQHF. CDR3 in DNA: TGTGCCAGTACCATGGACAGGGGCCGGCCCCAGCATTTT.

DNA for the CDR3: TGTGCCAGCAGCGTTACAGGGGGCGGGTACGGTGAAAAACTGTTTTTT. This translates into CASSVTGGGYGEKLFF. The chain joins TRBV9 to TRBJ1-4; 9 nucleotides line up with TRBD1. Trimming removed 2 bases from V and 7 bases from J; junction bases left unmatched: 9. CDR1 is SGDLS, CDR2 YYNGEE, per germline. The CDR3 runs 16 residues.

V is TRBV21-1 and J is TRBJ1-2. TRBV21-1 is labeled a pseudogene. This CDR3 is 14 amino acids long. The CDR3 coding sequence is TGTGCCAGCAGCAAATGTGAGGGTTACTATGGCTACACCTTC. Encoded protein: CASSKCEGYYGYTF.

This clone was detected a few times. The chain carries TRBV2 and TRBJ2-3; 13 bases line up with TRBD2. CDR1 SNHLY and CDR2 FYNNEI come from the germline V gene. CDR3 size: 17 residues. The V segment lost 3 bases and the J segment 2 bases; nucleotides outside the gene matches: 5. The CDR3 bases are TGTGCCAGCAGTGACTTAGGGACTAGCGGGATCACAGATACGCAGTATTTT. It codes for CASSDLGTSGITDTQYF.

Only one count was recorded for this clone. V usage is TRBV30 and J usage is TRBJ1-2; D ambiguous. The V end was cut by 0 bases, the J end by 6 bases, with 5 bases between. The CDR3 covers 11 residues. Germline CDR1 and CDR2: GTSNPN and SVGIG (reference sequence). CDR3 amino acids: CAWSVPDGYTF. The CDR3 DNA follows: TGTGCCTGGAGTGTACCGGATGGCTACACCTTC. The variable domain in full, with the rest retrieved from reference TRBV30 and TRBJ1-2, is SQTIHQWPATLVQPVGSPLSLECTVEGTSNPNLYWYRQAAGRGLQLLFYSVGIGQISSEVPQNLSASRPQDRQFILSSKKLLLSDSGFYLCAWSVPDGYTFGSGTRLTVV.

The chain links TRBV2 to TRBJ1-6; the match to TRBD1 covers 7 bases. The CDR3 contains 16 residues. Germline lookup yields CDR1 SNHLY and CDR2 FYNNEI. With 4 bases clipped from V and 9 bases from J, the junction kept 12 bases outside the gene matches. CDR3 amino acids: CASSAGIDRAGSPLHF. CDR3 nucleotides: TGTGCCAGCAGTGCCGGGATCGACAGGGCGGGTTCACCCCTCCACTTT.

The V gene is TRBV11-2, the J gene TRBJ1-1; TRBD1 might be the D (5 bases). The CDR3 totals 13 residues. V gave up 5 bases and J gave up 2 bases, with 9 bases separating them. The germline gives CDR1 SGHAT, CDR2 FQNNGV. In DNA form, the CDR3 reads TGTGCCAGCAGCGAAGGGGCAAACACTGAAGCTTTCTTT. Protein sequence: CASSEGANTEAFF. Drawing the rest from reference TRBV11-2 and TRBJ1-1, the complete variable domain is EAGVAQSPRYKIIEKRQSVAFWCNPISGHATLYWYQQILGQGPKLLIQFQNNGVVDDSQLPKDRFSAERLKGVDSTLKIQPAKLEDSAVYLCASSEGANTEAFFGQGTRLTVV.

The chain combines TRBV19 with TRBJ2-3; D may be TRBD2 (5 bases). V was shortened by 3 bases and J by 5 bases, with 12 bases between the two germline ends. The CDR3 is 14 residues long. Germline V gives CDR1 LNHDA, CDR2 SQIVND (reference sequence). Here the CDR3 reads CASSISGKVDTQYF. The CDR3 DNA reads as TGTGCCAGTAGTATCTCCGGGAAGGTAGATACGCAGTATTTT.

The CDR3 sequence: CSVELQEPMAYNEQFF. The CDR3 DNA reads as TGCAGCGTTGAATTGCAGGAACCTATGGCCTACAATGAGCAGTTCTTC. The chain links TRBV29-1 to TRBJ2-1; D gene unclear. Germline V gene lookup returns CDR1 SQVTM and CDR2 ANQGSEA. The CDR3 spans 16 residues. The germline V and J ends were trimmed by 2 bases and 2 bases, with 16 bases remaining between them.

The rearrangement links TRBV3-1 (or the pseudogene TRBV3-2) to TRBJ2-7; TRBD1 might be the D (6 bases). CDR3 length: 15 amino acids. V was cut by 3 bases and J by 2 bases, with 14 bases left in between. The germline CDR1 and CDR2 sequences are LGHDT and YNNKEL (reference sequence). The CDR3 is CASSHLRGSTYEQYF. In nucleotides, the CDR3 is TGTGCCAGCAGCCACCTCAGGGGTTCCACCTACGAGCAGTACTTC.

The rearrangement uses TRBV5-5 and TRBJ2-5, with 10 bases that match TRBD2. Germline CDR1 is SGHKS and CDR2 is YYEKEE (reference sequence). V dropped 2 bases and J dropped 3; count of bases not matched to a gene: 4. The CDR3 extends over 15 amino acids. CDR3 loop: CASSFLAGGEETQYF. CDR3 DNA: TGTGCCAGCAGCTTTTTAGCGGGGGGTGAAGAGACCCAGTACTTC.

This clone appeared a few times. The chain recombines TRBV12-3 or TRBV12-4 with TRBJ1-5; no clear D. CDR3 length: 13 amino acids. Trimming removed 6 bases at V and 3 bases at J, with 9 bases between. The CDR3 sequence: CASRATDNQPQHF. Here the CDR3 DNA reads TGTGCCAGCAGGGCTACAGACAATCAGCCCCAGCATTTT.

The chain employs TRBV27 and TRBJ1-5; the D is unclear. Germline CDR1 reads MNHEY; CDR2 reads SMNVEV (reference sequence). CDR3 size: 15 residues. Trimming removed 11 bases from V and 3 bases from J, with 20 bases in between. CDR3 sequence: CASAPRGTVNQPQHF. The CDR3 region has the DNA TGTGCCTCAGCGCCCCGGGGAACAGTCAATCAGCCCCAGCATTTT.

This clone is a singleton in its sample. The rearrangement links TRBV28 to TRBJ2-7, with a possible D match to TRBD2 (7 bases). Trimming pared 7 bases from V and 6 bases from J, leaving 10 bases between. The CDR3 covers 11 residues. CDR1 is MDHEN, CDR2 SYDVKM, per germline. CDR3 coding DNA: TGTGCCAGCATGGGAGGGGGCGAGCAGTACTTC. The encoded protein is CASMGGGEQYF. The entire variable domain, with the rest obtained from reference TRBV28 and TRBJ2-7, is as follows: DVKVTQSSRYLVKRTGEKVFLECVQDMDHENMFWYRQDPGLGLRLIYFSYDVKMKEKGDIPEGYSVSREKKERFSLILESASTNQTSMYLCASMGGGEQYFGPGTRLTVT.

The chain uses TRBV6-5 and TRBJ2-5; D may be TRBD1 (6 bases). In germline, CDR1 is MNHEY, CDR2 SVGAGI. Trimming took 6 bases from V and 5 from J, leaving 10 bases between them. The length of the CDR3 is 12 residues. CDR3 sequence (DNA): TGTGCCAGCAGGCAAAGGGGGGAGACCCAGTACTTC. This encodes CASRQRGETQYF.

The chain combines TRBV12-3 or TRBV12-4 with TRBJ1-1; 7 bases align to TRBD1. V lost 10 bases, J lost 2 bases, and 7 bases stayed unmatched. The length of the CDR3 is 13 residues. The CDR3 is CANSRGINTEAFF. The CDR3 DNA reads TGTGCCAACTCCAGGGGGATAAACACTGAAGCTTTCTTT.

The V and J genes are TRBV28 and TRBJ2-3, with 7 nucleotides matching TRBD1. This CDR3 is built from 15 residues. CDR1 and CDR2 (germline): MDHEN, SYDVKM. V was clipped by 4 bases and J by 2 bases; unmatched bases: 6. DNA for the CDR3: TGTGCCAGCAGTTCTGGGACAGCTCACACAGATACGCAGTATTTT. Translating gives CASSSGTAHTDTQYF.